The T cell receptor beta chain under discussion was sequenced for a study of Ad26.COV2.S vaccination and SARS-CoV-2 variants. Study context: Ad26.COV2.S shots went into the muscle once or twice, 56 days apart.

In its sample, this clone was seen once. Its specificity is not known. The table came from immunoSEQ multiplex PCR; TCRdb's copy has only in-frame clones and leaves some out. The sample contains 300,000 to 350,000 clones, 85% to 90% of which appear only once. Study-wide findings and caveats: Overall T cell responses may have been underestimated by the analyses of TCR breadth and depth. While placebo recipients had lower spike-specific TCR breadth, vaccine recipients had more.

As to treatment: around 19 received Ad26.COV2.S at low or high dose, single or two shots; about 5 received placebo; per-sample allocation not given. Sampling took place 63 days after the first vaccine or placebo injection. The vaccine delivered Wuhan-strain SARS-CoV-2 spike through an Ad26 vector. Trimming pared 5 bases from V and 4 bases from J, leaving 17 bases between. The CDR3 consists of 15 residues. Germline-derived CDR1 and CDR2 are SEHNR and FQNEAQ (reference sequence). The clonotype comes from a person between 18 and 59 years old who received the Ad26.COV2.S COVID-19 vaccine or a placebo. The chain recombines TRBV7-9 with TRBJ1-1, with a weak D call TRBD1 (5 bases). The sample was peripheral blood, taken in a trial of Ad26.COV2.S vaccine versus placebo. CDR3 DNA: TGTGCCAGCAGCCCCACCCGGGGGAGTCGCACTGAAGCTTTCTTT. It codes for CASSPTRGSRTEAFF.